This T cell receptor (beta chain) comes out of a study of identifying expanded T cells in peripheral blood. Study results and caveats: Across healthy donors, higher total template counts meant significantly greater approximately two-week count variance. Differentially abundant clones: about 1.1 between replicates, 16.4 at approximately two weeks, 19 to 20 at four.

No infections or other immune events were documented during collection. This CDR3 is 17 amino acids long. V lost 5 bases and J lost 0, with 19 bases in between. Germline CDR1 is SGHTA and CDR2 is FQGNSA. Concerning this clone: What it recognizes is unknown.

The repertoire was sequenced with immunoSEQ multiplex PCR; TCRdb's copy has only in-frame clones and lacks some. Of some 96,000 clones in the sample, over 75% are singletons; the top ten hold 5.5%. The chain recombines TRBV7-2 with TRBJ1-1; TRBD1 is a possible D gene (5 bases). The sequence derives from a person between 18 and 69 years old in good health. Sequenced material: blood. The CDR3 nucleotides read TGTGCCAGCAGCCCTTCACCGGGACTGCCCATGAACACTGAAGCTTTCTTT. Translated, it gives CASSPSPGLPMNTEAFF. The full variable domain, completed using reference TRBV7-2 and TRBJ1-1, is GAGVSQSPSNKVTEKGKDVELRCDPISGHTALYWYRQSLGQGLEFLIYFQGNSAPDKSGLPSDRFSAERTGGSVSTLTIQRTQQEDSAVYLCASSPSPGLPMNTEAFFGQGTRLTVV.